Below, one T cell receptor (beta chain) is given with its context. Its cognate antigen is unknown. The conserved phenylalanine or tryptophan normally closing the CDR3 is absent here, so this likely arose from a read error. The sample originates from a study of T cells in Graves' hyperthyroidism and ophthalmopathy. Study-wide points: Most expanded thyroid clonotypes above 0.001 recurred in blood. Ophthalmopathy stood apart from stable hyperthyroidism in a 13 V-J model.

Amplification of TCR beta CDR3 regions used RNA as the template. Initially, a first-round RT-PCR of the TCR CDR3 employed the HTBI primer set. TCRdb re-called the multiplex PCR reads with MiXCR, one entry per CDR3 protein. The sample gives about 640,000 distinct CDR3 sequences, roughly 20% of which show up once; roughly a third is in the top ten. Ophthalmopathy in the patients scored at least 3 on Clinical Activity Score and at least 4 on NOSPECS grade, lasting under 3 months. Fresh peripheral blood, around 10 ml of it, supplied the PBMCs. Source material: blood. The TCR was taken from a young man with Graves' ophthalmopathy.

This chain's CDR3 is CASSPPGLAASYNEQFL. The CDR3 region has the DNA TGTGCCAGCAGCCCTCCGGGACTAGCGGCGTCCTACAATGAGCAGTTCCTC. The chain couples TRBV12-3 or TRBV12-4 to TRBJ2-1; 11 positions agree with TRBD2. This CDR3 comprises 17 residues. J gave up 1 base and V 6 bases, and 8 bases lay outside the gene matches.